The clone carrying this T cell receptor beta chain is medium-sized by frequency. The antigen remains undetermined. The libraries of TRB cDNA were constructed through 5' RACE using UMI labels. TCRdb reprocessed the 5' RACE reads, with one entry per CDR3 protein and no DNA. In all, the sample yields tens of thousands of distinct CDR3 sequences. This sample was included in a study of CXCR3-negative and CXCR3-positive naive CD8 T cells. Overall study context: Every library held about 1.5 +/- 0.3 million TRB reads, and the total came to around 140 million. The study's findings and limits: The majority of assays used fresh PBMCs, and CXCR3 expression partially decreased after cryopreservation. Memory CD8+ cells showed much lower diversity, while both naive subsets displayed comparably high diversity.

This clonotype originated in a human donor in good health. Some clones in this sample may be carry-over from other donors' samples. The sample consisted of memory CD8+ T cells from blood.

The CDR3 loop is CASSLRGRDPHNSYNSPLHF. This chain links TRBV7-6 with TRBJ1-6; TCRdb selects TRBD1, and the lack of DNA leaves this call unchecked. Germline CDR1 SGHVS, CDR2 FNYEAQ. The CDR3 contains 20 residues.